The 7 T cell receptor beta chains given below trace back to one sample, sequenced in a study of cytotoxic CD8 clonotypes in ibrutinib-treated CLL. Here immunoSEQ multiplex PCR was the method, and the copy in TCRdb shows in-frame clones only, minus some. The data hold approximately 300,000 clones, with more than 65% observed a single time. Specimen: PBMCs, collected before ibrutinib treatment. These receptors all stem from a human donor with chronic lymphocytic leukemia.

This chain connects TRBV18 to TRBJ2-1; tentatively, D is TRBD1 or TRBD2 (5 bases each). Trimming left V 4 bases short and J 8 bases short, with 9 bases between. This CDR3 contains 12 residues. Germline V gene lookup returns CDR1 KGHSH and CDR2 LQKENI. The DNA of the CDR3 is TGTGCCAGCTCACGGGGGTATGATGAGCAGTTCTTC. Translation gives CASSRGYDEQFF.

The CDR3 loop is CASSLQGWVKETQYF. CDR3 bases: TGTGCCAGCAGTTTACAGGGTTGGGTGAAAGAGACCCAGTACTTC. The chain has TRBV5-4 and TRBJ2-5; D is possibly TRBD1 (6 bases). Germline V lookup: CDR1 SGHNT, CDR2 YYREEE (reference sequence). Trimming removed 5 bases from V and 3 bases from J, with 17 bases in between. The CDR3 covers 15 residues.

The genes are TRBV29-1 and TRBJ2-3; 14 positions agree with TRBD2. Germline assignment: CDR1 SQVTM and CDR2 ANQGSEA. The CDR3 is 16 amino acids. The junction had 5 bases not matched to a gene; V was cut back by 6 bases and J by 0 bases. The CDR3 loop is CSVYGTSGSSTDTQYF. In DNA, the CDR3 is TGCAGCGTATACGGGACTAGCGGGAGTAGCACAGATACGCAGTATTTT.

The CDR3 DNA follows: TGTGCCAGCAGCTTAACCCGAGGGACAGGGGATGGCTACACCTTC. It is translated as CASSLTRGTGDGYTF. The genes are TRBV7-3 and TRBJ1-2; 10 bases match TRBD1. V shed 0 bases and J 6 bases; nucleotides not matched to a gene: 4. Germline assignment: CDR1 SGHTA and CDR2 FQGTGA. The CDR3 spans 15 residues.

The V and J genes are TRBV5-1 and TRBJ2-3; D is uncertain. This CDR3 region has 16 residues. CDR1 and CDR2 from the germline V gene are SGHRS and YFSETQ. V was pared by 0 bases and J by 4 bases, with 15 bases between. The CDR3 loop reads CASSLAGPTTADTQYF. The CDR3 DNA reads as TGCGCCAGCAGCTTGGCCGGTCCTACCACGGCAGATACGCAGTATTTT.

The chain couples TRBV7-3 to TRBJ2-1; the match to TRBD2 covers 11 bases. Germline CDR1 and CDR2: SGHTA and FQGTGA. V lost 5 bases and J lost 2; bases outside the gene matches: 23. This CDR3 is 22 amino acids long. Here the CDR3 reads CASSPAVLLAGARGLAYNEQFF. The CDR3 region has the DNA TGTGCCAGCAGCCCAGCCGTTTTACTAGCGGGAGCGAGGGGGTTGGCCTACAATGAGCAGTTCTTC.

This chain connects TRBV11-2 to TRBJ2-3; TRBD2 matches at 8 bases. The V gene's germline CDR1 is SGHAT and CDR2 FQNNGV. This CDR3 contains 16 residues. Trimming cost V 5 bases and J 0 bases; bases outside gene matches: 7. The CDR3 coding sequence is TGTGCCAGCAGCCAAGGACTAGCAGCAAGCACAGATACGCAGTATTTT. Its translation is CASSQGLAASTDTQYF.